The 20 T cell receptor beta chains below all came from one sample that was sequenced in a study of CD8 T cells in Susac syndrome. RNA totalling about 0.5 to 1 ug underwent reverse transcription with random hexamers. TCRdb re-called the immunoSEQ multiplex PCR reads with MiXCR, one entry per CDR3 protein. Here the sample spans some 240,000 distinct CDR3 sequences, 90% to 96% being singletons. The sequenced sample was CD4+ T cells from PBMCs. All receptors come from a human donor with Susac syndrome.

This chain links TRBV19 with TRBJ2-1, with D possibly being TRBD2 (5 bases). V lost 5 bases to trimming and J lost 3 bases, with 17 bases between them. The CDR3 is 16 residues long. CDR1 and CDR2 from the germline V gene are LNHDA and SQIVND (reference sequence). CDR3 residues: CASSSPKVAGYNEQFF. As DNA, the CDR3 is TGTGCCAGTAGTTCCCCGAAGGTGGCGGGCTACAATGAGCAGTTCTTC.

The chain employs TRBV20-1 and TRBJ2-4, with D possibly being TRBD1 (5 bases). Germline values: CDR1 DFQATT, CDR2 SNEGSKA (reference sequence). Trimming stripped 6 bases from V and 0 bases from J, with 9 bases between. The CDR3 is 13 residues long. This CDR3 reads CSAPGRAKNIQYF. The CDR3 coding sequence is TGCAGTGCGCCAGGGCGAGCCAAAAACATTCAGTACTTC.

The chain combines TRBV5-4 with TRBJ2-3; maybe TRBD2 (7 bases). Germline V gene lookup returns CDR1 SGHNT and CDR2 YYREEE (reference sequence). Trimming cost V 0 bases and J 4 bases, with 18 bases left between them. The CDR3 has 17 residues. The CDR3 DNA follows: TGTGCCAGCAGCTTGGGCGCTAGCGGAGGGGGGTCAGATACGCAGTATTTT. Protein sequence: CASSLGASGGGSDTQYF.

The rearrangement uses TRBV15 and TRBJ2-7; the D gene is possibly TRBD1 (6 bases). V lost 0 bases and J lost 5, with 8 bases in between. CDR3 length equals 13 residues. The germline V gene has CDR1 LNHNV and CDR2 YYDKDF (reference sequence). The CDR3 DNA is TGTGCCACCAGCAGAGATCGACAGGACGAGCAGTACTTC. It translates to CATSRDRQDEQYF.

V gene TRBV11-1 combines with J gene TRBJ2-1, with D maybe TRBD2 (5 bases). CDR3 length equals 13 residues. Germline lookup yields CDR1 SGHAT and CDR2 FQDESV (reference sequence). V lost 0 bases and J lost 8, with 8 bases in between. The CDR3 coding sequence is TGTGCCAGCAGCTTAGCGGGAGACCATGAGCAGTTCTTC. This codes for CASSLAGDHEQFF. The full variable domain, with the rest looked up from reference TRBV11-1 and TRBJ2-1, is EAEVAQSPRYKITEKSQAVAFWCDPISGHATLYWYRQILGQGPELLVQFQDESVVDDSQLPKDRFSAERLKGVDSTLKIQPAELGDSAMYLCASSLAGDHEQFFGPGTRLTVL.

The gene calls are TRBV9 and TRBJ1-5, with a weak D call TRBD1 (5 bases). Trimming stripped 3 bases from V and 6 bases from J, with 13 bases between. Per germline, CDR1 SGDLS and CDR2 YYNGEE. This CDR3 has 14 amino acids. The CDR3 sequence: CASSADSNTQPQHF. Here the CDR3 DNA reads TGTGCCAGCAGCGCCGACAGTAACACTCAGCCCCAGCATTTT.

This clonotype came up once. The chain uses TRBV4-1 and TRBJ1-2, with D perhaps matching TRBD1 (5 bases). The CDR3 totals 16 residues. The V end was cut by 2 bases, the J end by 2 bases, with 15 bases between. The V gene's germline CDR1 is MGHRA and CDR2 YSYEKL. CDR3 sequence (DNA): TGCGCCAGCAGCCAACAAGAGACAGTAACCAACTATGGCTACACCTTC. Translated, it gives CASSQQETVTNYGYTF.

For the CDR3, the DNA is TGCGCCAGCAGTCCGAAACAGACGGGGGGAGAGAGAACAGATACGCAGTATTTT. This gives the protein CASSPKQTGGERTDTQYF. This sequence joins TRBV23-1 and TRBJ2-3; 7 bases are a match to TRBD2. TRBV23-1 is flagged as an ORF with uncertain function. After removal of 4 bases from V and 3 bases from J, the junction contained 16 bases not matched to a gene. This CDR3 is 18 amino acids long.

This clonotype occurred once. The V gene is TRBV3-1, the J gene TRBJ2-7, with a weak D call TRBD1 (5 bases). CDR1 is LGHDT, CDR2 YNNKEL, per germline (reference sequence). This CDR3 is built from 14 residues. With 7 bases removed from V and 0 bases from J, the gap between germline ends came to 13 bases. CDR3 nucleotides: TGTGCCAGCACCCAGACAGTAAGCTCCTACGAGCAGTACTTC. This gives the protein CASTQTVSSYEQYF.

The rearrangement joins TRBV14 to TRBJ2-7; 12 bases match TRBD1. Per germline, CDR1 SGHDN and CDR2 FVKESK. V gave up 3 bases and J gave up 7 bases; unmatched junction bases: 7. CDR3 length: 15 amino acids. The CDR3 spells CASSQGDRGPWEQYF. The CDR3 region has the DNA TGTGCCAGCAGCCAGGGGGACAGGGGGCCTTGGGAGCAGTACTTC.

The rearrangement uses TRBV9 and TRBJ2-2; D gene uncertain. CDR1 is SGDLS, CDR2 YYNGEE, per germline. V was pared by 3 bases and J by 0 bases, with 6 bases between. This CDR3 is built from 14 residues. DNA for the CDR3: TGTGCCAGCAGCGCCATTACGAACACCGGGGAGCTGTTTTTT. This sequence encodes CASSAITNTGELFF. Looking up the rest from reference TRBV9 and TRBJ2-2 gives the full variable domain: DSGVTQTPKHLITATGQRVTLRCSPRSGDLSVYWYQQSLDQGLQFLIQYYNGEERAKGNILERFSAQQFPDLHSELNLSSLELGDSALYFCASSAITNTGELFFGEGSRLTVL.

The gene calls are TRBV5-8 and TRBJ2-5, with D perhaps matching TRBD1 or TRBD2 (6 bases each). Looked up from germline, CDR1 is SGHTS and CDR2 is YDEGEE. Trimming left V 0 bases short and J 7 bases short, with 16 bases between. This CDR3 is 15 amino acids long. CDR3: CASSLEPGASGTQYF. DNA for the CDR3: TGTGCCAGCAGCTTGGAGCCGGGGGCGTCCGGGACCCAGTACTTC.

The J gene is TRBJ2-5, the V gene TRBV6-2 or TRBV6-3; 12 bases align to TRBD2. The CDR3 sequence is 18 residues long. Germline lookup yields CDR1 MNHEY and CDR2 SVGEGT. V lost 7 bases, J lost 2 bases, and 14 bases stayed unmatched. CDR3 coding DNA: TGTGCCAGCACCAAGATCCCGACTAGCGGGAGTCGTCAAGAGACCCAGTACTTC. Amino acid sequence: CASTKIPTSGSRQETQYF.

The chain recombines TRBV28 with TRBJ1-1, with 7 bases that match TRBD1. The trim removed 6 bases at V and 12 bases at J, leaving 13 bases unmatched. Germline V gives CDR1 MDHEN, CDR2 SYDVKM. The CDR3 has 13 residues. CDR3 in amino acids: CASSLKRGRISFF. The CDR3 nucleotides read TGTGCCAGCAGCCTGAAAAGGGGGCGGATTTCTTTCTTT.

This chain connects TRBV15 to TRBJ2-3; 7 bases are shared with TRBD2. V shed 2 bases, J shed 2 bases, and the junction held 10 bases outside the gene matches. The CDR3 extends over 17 amino acids. CDR1 LNHNV and CDR2 YYDKDF come from the germline V gene (reference sequence). CDR3 bases: TGTGCCACCAGCAGAACCTCGCTCCTAGCGGTCACAGATACGCAGTATTTT. Protein: CATSRTSLLAVTDTQYF. Drawing the rest from reference TRBV15 and TRBJ2-3, the complete variable domain is DAMVIQNPRYQVTQFGKPVTLSCSQTLNHNVMYWYQQKSSQAPKLLFHYYDKDFNNEADTPDNFQSRRPNTSFCFLDIRSPGLGDTAMYLCATSRTSLLAVTDTQYFGPGTRLTVL.

This chain uses TRBV5-6 with TRBJ2-5; the D gene is possibly TRBD2 (5 bases). V was trimmed by 4 bases and J by 1 base, leaving 17 bases between them. The CDR3 covers 16 residues. CDR1 and CDR2 (germline): SGHDT, YYEEEE. CDR3 amino acids: CASSVAGQTFQETQYF. CDR3 DNA: TGTGCCAGCAGCGTGGCGGGCCAGACCTTCCAAGAGACCCAGTACTTC.

This clonotype was seen once. This chain uses TRBV12-3 or TRBV12-4 with TRBJ2-5, with D perhaps TRBD1 (5 bases). The CDR3 covers 15 residues. V lost 6 bases, J lost 0 bases, and 14 bases lay in between. The CDR3 sequence: CASSPSDSDQETQYF. The CDR3 DNA reads as TGTGCCAGCAGCCCAAGTGACAGCGACCAAGAGACCCAGTACTTC.

V usage is TRBV7-3 and J usage is TRBJ2-3; 7 positions agree with TRBD2. CDR3 length equals 14 residues. Germline V gene lookup returns CDR1 SGHTA and CDR2 FQGTGA. Trimming at V came to 3 bases and at J to 4 bases, leaving 4 bases not matched to a gene. The CDR3 is CASSFGSGSDTQYF. The DNA of the CDR3 is TGTGCCAGCAGCTTTGGTAGCGGGTCAGATACGCAGTATTTT. The whole variable domain, filled in from reference TRBV7-3 and TRBJ2-3, reads GAGVSQTPSNKVTEKGKYVELRCDPISGHTALYWYRQSLGQGPEFLIYFQGTGAADDSGLPNDRFFAVRPEGSVSTLKIQRTERGDSAVYLCASSFGSGSDTQYFGPGTRLTVL.

V usage is TRBV20-1 and J usage is TRBJ2-7, with D unresolved. V lost 2 bases to trimming and J lost 2 bases, with 13 bases between them. The CDR3 is made up of 14 amino acids. CDR1 is DFQATT and CDR2 is SNEGSKA in the germline V gene (reference sequence). The CDR3 DNA follows: TGCAGTGCTAGACTCCGGGCCAACACCTACGAGCAGTACTTC. Amino acids: CSARLRANTYEQYF.

This rearrangement joins TRBV3-1 to TRBJ1-1, with TRBD1 identical over 11 bases. The germline CDR1 and CDR2 sequences are LGHDT and YNNKEL (reference sequence). J was trimmed by 2 bases and V by 5 bases; bases with no gene match: 4. The length of the CDR3 is 15 residues. The chain's CDR3 is CASSTGTGGNTEAFF. CDR3 coding DNA: TGTGCCAGCAGCACCGGGACAGGGGGTAACACTGAAGCTTTCTTT.